This T cell receptor beta chain was sequenced during a study of blood T cell repertoires in COVID-19. Data came from immunoSEQ multiplex PCR; TCRdb stores just in-frame clones and leaves some out. The sample shows fewer than 600,000 clones, 85% to 90% of them seen only once. This clonotype originated in a man between 18 and 29 years old with COVID-19, enrolled during active disease. The sequencing sample was made of peripheral blood.

CDR3 protein: CASSEWLVAGERGSYNEQFF. The CDR3 coding sequence is TGTGCCAGCAGTGAATGGTTAGTAGCGGGAGAGAGGGGCTCCTACAATGAGCAGTTCTTC. The chain couples TRBV2 to TRBJ2-1; TRBD2 agrees at 9 bases. V was pared by 2 bases and J by 0 bases, with 14 bases of the junction left unmatched. Germline V gives CDR1 SNHLY, CDR2 FYNNEI. The CDR3 loop spans 20 amino acids.